These 10 T cell receptor beta chains originate from one sample sequenced in a study of Graves' ophthalmopathy and Graves' hyperthyroidism. Amplification from RNA transcripts yielded the TCR beta CDR3 regions. The first-round RT-PCR employed HTBI primers together with the Qiagen OneStep RT-PCR kit. A multiplex PCR was then performed as the second round. TCRdb fed the multiplex PCR reads into MiXCR, producing one record per CDR3 protein. The data contain almost 750,000 distinct CDR3 sequences, 35% to 50% of them seen just once; the ten biggest clones take up 44%. The sample taken for sequencing was peripheral blood. Receptors originate from an adult man with Graves' ophthalmopathy.

About this clonotype: A much larger clonotype is one base distant, so this may be a read error. V and J are TRBV5-1 and TRBJ1-5; tentatively, D is TRBD1 (5 bases). Germline CDR1 is SGHRS and CDR2 is YFSETQ. The CDR3 is 13 amino acids. With 4 bases removed from V and 9 bases from J, the gap between germline ends came to 14 bases. DNA of the CDR3: TGCGCCAGCAGCCCCCTATCAGGGTGGCCCCAGCATTTT. Amino acid sequence: CASSPLSGWPQHF.

Points on this clonotype: The junction differs from germline at one of its ends, possibly a read error. The CDR3: CASSLVPGPGGAFF. As DNA, the CDR3 is TGTGCCAGCAGTTTAGTTCCCGGCCCTGGAGGAGCTTTCTTT. The rearrangement links TRBV7-9 to TRBJ1-1; D is unresolved. The CDR3 contains 14 residues. Germline CDR1 and CDR2: SEHNR and FQNEAQ (reference sequence).

The CDR3 region is CSAGGAGVYTEAFF. CDR3 DNA sequence: TGCAGTGCCGGGGGGGCAGGGGTGTACACTGAAGCTTTCTTT. The chain joins TRBV20-1 to TRBJ1-1; D is perhaps TRBD1 (6 bases). This CDR3 is 14 amino acids long. Germline V CDR1 and CDR2: DFQATT, SNEGSKA (reference sequence). The ends were cut back, 6 bases at V and 3 bases at J, with 17 bases in the middle.

This chain links TRBV25-1 with TRBJ2-7, with 7 bases identical to TRBD2. Germline CDR1 reads MGHDK; CDR2 reads SYGVNS. V lost 5 bases, J lost 2 bases, and 12 bases stayed unmatched. The CDR3 totals 16 residues. This CDR3 is CASSSARSGITYEQYF. CDR3 DNA: TGTGCCAGCAGTTCGGCGCGGAGCGGGATCACCTACGAGCAGTACTTC.

The genes are TRBV24-1 and TRBJ2-3; perhaps TRBD1 as D (6 bases). The V and J ends lost 4 bases and 2 bases respectively, with 15 bases between them. Germline loops: CDR1 KGHDR, CDR2 SFDVKD. The CDR3 runs to 16 residues. CDR3 coding DNA: TGTGCCACCAGTGACAGGACAGCGGCGAACACAGATACGCAGTATTTT. It yields the protein CATSDRTAANTDTQYF.

This clonotype was picked up a small number of times. The CDR3 region has the DNA TGTGCCAGTAGTCTGCGGACAGGGGTGACCGGGGAGCTGTTTTTT. Amino acids: CASSLRTGVTGELFF. The chain has TRBV19 and TRBJ2-2; 9 nucleotides line up with TRBD1. The V and J ends lost 5 bases and 5 bases, in that order; junction bases with no gene match: 6. Per the germline V gene, CDR1 is LNHDA and CDR2 is SQIVND (reference sequence). CDR3 length: 15 residues.

This clonotype was recorded at least ten times. V is TRBV29-1 and J is TRBJ2-2; D unresolved. The CDR3 is made up of 14 amino acids. CDR1 SQVTM and CDR2 ANQGSEA come from the germline V gene. Trimming stripped 4 bases from V and 7 bases from J, with 16 bases between. CDR3 loop: CSVVLSQLGGELFF. In DNA form, the CDR3 reads TGCAGCGTTGTCCTTAGTCAGTTGGGCGGGGAGCTGTTTTTT.

Many counts were recorded for this clonotype. The chain recombines TRBV6-6 with TRBJ1-5, with 8 bases fitting TRBD1. The CDR3 contains 14 residues. V was clipped by 6 bases and J by 5 bases; unmatched bases: 6. Germline CDR1 reads MNHNY; CDR2 reads SVGAGI (reference sequence). The CDR3 loop reads CASSYRGRDQPQHF. For the CDR3, the DNA is TGTGCCAGCAGCTACAGGGGGAGGGATCAGCCCCAGCATTTT.

This clonotype occurred many times. The CDR3 DNA sequence: TGTGCCAGCAGCACCGGAGTCGTAGAGCAGTACTTC. Its protein product is CASSTGVVEQYF. The chain combines TRBV7-9 with TRBJ2-7; no reliable D call. Germline loops: CDR1 SEHNR, CDR2 FQNEAQ (reference sequence). This CDR3 has 12 residues. The ends were cut back, 5 bases at V and 7 bases at J, with 12 bases in the middle.

A single count supports this clonotype. The chain recombines TRBV6-1 with TRBJ1-4; 8 bases line up with TRBD1. There are 15 residues in the CDR3. CDR1 MNHNS and CDR2 SASEGT come from the germline V gene. V dropped 6 bases and J dropped 7; count of bases not matched to a gene: 10. The CDR3 region has the DNA TGTGCCAGCAGCCGAACAACAGGGGGAGGTGAAAAACTGTTTTTT. Its protein is CASSRTTGGGEKLFF.